This T cell receptor beta chain was documented in a study of human T cells and chemical hapten exposure. Study background: Throughout the approximately 24-week study, diphenylcyclopropenone was applied weekly to the patients' scalps. Patch tests applied 0.01% DPC to the upper back, read at 6 days. Study-level points and caveats: The study found that PT1 expanded TCR counts correlated positively with patch test score.

The sample's time point: pre-sensitization, week 0. The treatment: therapeutic diphenylcyclopropenone sensitization with weekly scalp DPC. Between the trimmed V and J ends, which lost 8 bases and 5 bases, there was a span of 15 bases. This CDR3 comprises 14 residues. This clonotype has a count of ten or more. Its antigen is undetermined. MiXCR, run by TCRdb on the RACE reads, gives a single entry per CDR3 protein. The repertoire holds about 350,000 distinct CDR3 sequences, with 5% to 6.5% as singletons. The J gene is TRBJ1-4, the V gene TRBV12-3 or TRBV12-4; the D is unclear. This receptor was taken from a woman younger than 30 with alopecia areata. Some clones in this sample may be carry-over from other donors' samples. The sequences come from whole blood, collected in connection with sensitization to the hapten diphenylcyclopropenone (DPC). CDR3 in DNA: TGTGCCAGCTCCCCCGTGCGAGAGAATGAAAAACTGTTTTTT. Amino acid sequence: CASSPVRENEKLFF.